These 30 T cell receptor beta chains came from one sample sequenced in a study of metastatic and nonmetastatic thyroid tumors. TCRdb re-analyzed the PCR reads through MiXCR. The repertoire has some 30,000 clones, 25% to 35% of them found once; the top ten carry approximately 30%. None of the patients had undergone any treatment ahead of thyroid surgery. The sequencing sample was made of blood. These receptors were taken from a female donor with papillary thyroid cancer or a benign thyroid nodule (not recorded which). Some clones in this sample may be carry-over from other donors' samples.

This sequence joins TRBV20-1 and TRBJ1-2; D call uncertain. Trimming left V 0 bases short and J 4 bases short, with 15 bases between. The CDR3 is made up of 15 amino acids. Germline V gene data show CDR1 as DFQATT and CDR2 as SNEGSKA (reference sequence). CDR3: CSARDRGSEPYGYTF. DNA of the CDR3: TGCAGTGCTAGAGATAGAGGGTCGGAACCCTATGGCTACACCTTC.

There are many counts of this clone. CDR3 sequence reads: CASSTTGGDGYTF. The CDR3 DNA is TGTGCCAGTAGTACGACAGGGGGCGATGGCTACACCTTC. The rearrangement uses TRBV19 and TRBJ1-2, with 10 bases aligning to TRBD1. The CDR3 has 13 amino acids. Germline CDR1 and CDR2: LNHDA and SQIVND (reference sequence). Trimming at V came to 4 bases and at J to 6 bases, leaving 2 bases not matched to a gene.

This clone appeared many times. The rearrangement uses TRBV12-3 or TRBV12-4 and TRBJ2-1; TRBD2 aligns across 8 bases. The CDR3 sequence is 15 residues long. The V segment lost 3 bases and the J segment 3 bases; nucleotides outside the gene matches: 4. CDR3 residues: CASSFGSGVYNEQFF. The CDR3 DNA sequence: TGTGCCAGCAGTTTTGGTAGCGGGGTCTACAATGAGCAGTTCTTC.

This clone showed up many times. This chain links TRBV13 with TRBJ2-6, with no clear D. CDR1 is PRHDT, CDR2 FYEKMQ, per germline (reference sequence). Trimming shortened V by 4 bases and J by 0 bases, and 16 bases separated the two germline ends. CDR3 length: 18 residues. CDR3 sequence reads: CASSSWTHVNSGANVLTF. As DNA, the CDR3 is TGTGCCAGCAGCTCGTGGACCCACGTAAACTCTGGGGCCAACGTCCTGACTTTC.

In its sample, this clone ranks as medium-sized. The chain has TRBV20-1 and TRBJ2-1; D uncertain. Per germline, CDR1 DFQATT and CDR2 SNEGSKA (reference sequence). V dropped 3 bases and J dropped 0 bases, with 0 bases sitting between them. The CDR3 spans 11 residues. The CDR3 nucleotides read TGCAGTGCTAGCTCCTACAATGAGCAGTTCTTC. As protein: CSASSYNEQFF.

This chain connects TRBV5-6 to TRBJ1-2, with D possibly matching TRBD1 (6 bases). V lost 3 bases to trimming and J lost 3 bases, with 15 bases between them. Germline CDR1 SGHDT, CDR2 YYEEEE. The CDR3 is made up of 15 amino acids. The CDR3 DNA follows: TGTGCCAGCAGCTCGGCCACTCAGGGGCACTATGGCTACACCTTC. Its translation: CASSSATQGHYGYTF.

This clone showed up just a few times. CDR3 in amino acids: CSARDTIVMSYNEQFF. The CDR3 DNA is TGCAGTGCTAGAGATACAATTGTCATGTCCTACAATGAGCAGTTCTTC. The rearrangement links TRBV20-1 to TRBJ2-1; D gene uncertain. With 0 bases removed from V and 1 base from J, the gap between germline ends came to 13 bases. The CDR3 spans 16 residues. Looked up from germline, CDR1 is DFQATT and CDR2 is SNEGSKA (reference sequence).

V gene TRBV4-1 combines with J gene TRBJ1-1; 7 bases map to TRBD1. V lost 1 base and J lost 0; bases outside the gene matches: 5. Germline V CDR1 and CDR2: MGHRA, YSYEKL. This CDR3 is 16 amino acids long. The CDR3 reads CASSQVLRGLNTEAFF. In DNA, the CDR3 is TGCGCCAGCAGCCAAGTCTTAAGGGGGCTGAACACTGAAGCTTTCTTT.

This clone was seen a handful of times. This sequence joins TRBV10-2 and TRBJ2-3, with TRBD1 identical over 7 bases. Germline CDR1 reads WSHSY; CDR2 reads SAAADI. The CDR3 consists of 16 residues. J lost 4 bases, V lost 4 bases, and 11 bases had no gene match. The CDR3 here is CASSVTGTAAPDTQYF. Written as DNA, the CDR3 is TGCGCCAGCAGTGTAACCGGGACAGCCGCACCAGATACGCAGTATTTT.

This clone was seen more than once but under ten times. CDR3 bases: TGTGCCAGCAGTTTATTTGGTCGGACAGGGAACTATGGCTACACCTTC. Translation: CASSLFGRTGNYGYTF. V usage is TRBV28 and J usage is TRBJ1-2, with 8 bases identical to TRBD1. The length of the CDR3 is 16 residues. Germline V CDR1 and CDR2: MDHEN, SYDVKM. With V trimmed by 1 base and J by 2 bases, 6 bases remained unmatched.

By sample share, this clone is medium-sized (0.01 to 0.1%). This sequence joins TRBV12-3 or TRBV12-4 and TRBJ1-1; D gene ambiguous. V was pared by 1 base and J by 4 bases, with 7 bases between. The CDR3 sequence is 13 residues long. The CDR3 loop reads CASSLDSSTEAFF. The CDR3 bases are TGTGCCAGCAGTTTAGATAGTAGCACTGAAGCTTTCTTT.

This clone was counted many times. J is TRBJ1-1 and V is TRBV20-1, with TRBD1 matching 7 bases. In germline, CDR1 is DFQATT, CDR2 SNEGSKA (reference sequence). The length of the CDR3 is 14 residues. Unmatched junction bases numbered 7, after V lost 6 bases and J lost 0 bases. The CDR3 DNA reads TGCAGTGCGCCCCAGGGGGGGATGAACACTGAAGCTTTCTTT. Translation gives CSAPQGGMNTEAFF.

This clone occurred many times. V gene TRBV20-1 combines with J gene TRBJ1-1; 8 bases agree with TRBD1. Trimming removed 4 bases from V and 0 bases from J; junction bases left unmatched: 7. In germline, CDR1 is DFQATT, CDR2 SNEGSKA (reference sequence). CDR3 size: 15 residues. The CDR3 region is CSATNRGNMNTEAFF. The CDR3 bases are TGCAGTGCTACCAACAGGGGGAACATGAACACTGAAGCTTTCTTT.

This clone appeared a few times. The chain employs TRBV6-1 and TRBJ2-7; D uncertain. The V gene lost 6 bases and the J gene lost 4 bases, with 22 bases spanning the gap. The CDR3 loop spans 16 amino acids. The V gene's germline CDR1 is MNHNS and CDR2 SASEGT. For the CDR3, the DNA is TGTGCCAGCAGCTCCATACCGCGGACGGATTTATACGAGCAGTACTTC. It encodes CASSSIPRTDLYEQYF.

This clone was seen at least ten times. The chain links TRBV28 to TRBJ2-5, with 7 bases identical to TRBD2. The CDR3 loop spans 17 amino acids. V shed 0 bases and J 1 base; nucleotides not matched to a gene: 8. Germline lookup yields CDR1 MDHEN and CDR2 SYDVKM. CDR3 residues: CASSLWRGGSAQETQYF. The CDR3 DNA follows: TGTGCCAGCAGTTTATGGAGGGGCGGGAGTGCCCAAGAGACCCAGTACTTC.

To note about this clone: This sequence may be a read error, since a much larger clone differs from it by one base. Other DNA sequences within the sample encode an identical CDR3. The chain joins TRBV5-4 to TRBJ2-7; 9 bases fit TRBD2. The CDR3 runs 15 residues. Germline CDR1 is SGHNT and CDR2 is YYREEE (reference sequence). The V and J ends lost 4 bases and 5 bases, in that order; junction bases with no gene match: 10. CDR3 sequence reads: CASSRTGTSGHEQYF. CDR3 bases: TGTGCCAGCAGCCGGACCGGAACTAGCGGGCACGAGCAGTACTTC.

There are a few counts of this clone. The rearrangement uses TRBV19 and TRBJ2-7; D is ambiguous. V was shortened by 4 bases and J by 7 bases, with 20 bases between the two germline ends. Germline CDR1 reads LNHDA; CDR2 reads SQIVND (reference sequence). This CDR3 is built from 15 residues. In DNA, the CDR3 is TGTGCCAGTAGTAGCCCCAAGCGTGCCATCCAGGAGCAGTACTTC. It translates to CASSSPKRAIQEQYF.

This chain links TRBV27 with TRBJ2-1; TRBD2 matches 9 bases. Germline-derived CDR1 and CDR2 are MNHEY and SMNVEV (reference sequence). CDR3 length: 14 residues. Trimming took 3 bases from V and 3 from J; bases not matched to a gene: 0. The chain's CDR3 is CASSFSGSYNEQFF. Written as DNA, the CDR3 is TGTGCCAGCAGTTTTAGCGGGAGCTACAATGAGCAGTTCTTC.

This clone is medium-sized within its sample. This rearrangement joins TRBV12-3 or TRBV12-4 to TRBJ2-7; 8 nucleotides align to TRBD1. There are 12 residues in the CDR3. The junction had 5 bases not matched to a gene; V was cut back by 6 bases and J by 7 bases. The CDR3 sequence: CASRQTGAEQYF. CDR3 nucleotide sequence: TGTGCCAGCAGGCAGACAGGGGCTGAGCAGTACTTC.

The chain is built from TRBV11-3 and TRBJ1-2; possibly TRBD1 for D (6 bases). The germline V gene encodes CDR1 SGHNT and CDR2 YENEEA. CDR3 length: 14 residues. V was shortened by 5 bases and J by 6 bases, with 16 bases between the two germline ends. The CDR3 loop reads CASSLEGGRDGYTF. The CDR3 DNA reads TGTGCCAGCAGCCTCGAGGGGGGACGAGATGGCTACACCTTC.

The J gene is TRBJ2-2, the V gene TRBV6-4; D gene uncertain. The CDR3 is 14 amino acids. From germline, CDR1 is MRHNA and CDR2 SNTAGT. Deletions cut 5 bases from V and 0 bases from J, with 7 bases between. CDR3 coding DNA: TGTGCCAGCAGTCCCGGACCGAACACCGGGGAGCTGTTTTTT. Translated, it gives CASSPGPNTGELFF.

This clone was picked up many times. J is TRBJ1-6 and V is TRBV7-8; possibly TRBD1 for D (5 bases). Per germline, CDR1 SGHVS and CDR2 FQNEAQ. CDR3 size: 13 residues. Deletions cut 3 bases from V and 7 bases from J, with 7 bases between. The CDR3 nucleotides read TGTGCCAGCAGCTTCCAGGGCAATTCACCCCTCCACTTT. Amino acid sequence: CASSFQGNSPLHF.

Remarks on this clone: Given the absence of the conserved phenylalanine or tryptophan at the CDR3 end, a read error is likely. The gene calls are TRBV6-1 and TRBJ2-4; 11 nucleotides line up with TRBD2. The CDR3 runs 15 residues. CDR1 and CDR2 from the germline V gene are MNHNS and SASEGT. The J segment lost 12 bases and the V segment lost 6 bases, leaving 13 bases of the junction unmatched. This CDR3 reads CASSPPLAGGATQYY. The CDR3 coding sequence is TGTGCCAGCAGCCCGCCCCTAGCGGGAGGTGCCACTCAGTACTAC.

This clone was detected only a few times. The V and J genes are TRBV12-3 or TRBV12-4 and TRBJ2-3; D ambiguous. The length of the CDR3 is 13 residues. V lost 0 bases to trimming and J lost 9 bases, with 10 bases between them. CDR3 region: CASSLAFLSTQYF. CDR3 DNA: TGTGCCAGCAGTTTAGCGTTCCTTTCCACGCAGTATTTT.

This clone is medium-sized (0.01 to 0.1%) by share. The chain is built from TRBV20-1 and TRBJ2-7; a possible D gene is TRBD2 (5 bases). Germline CDR1 reads DFQATT; CDR2 reads SNEGSKA (reference sequence). The CDR3 runs to 14 residues. Trimming removed 1 base at V and 4 bases at J, with 14 bases between. The CDR3 DNA is TGCAGTGCTAGAGCCCCTCTAGCAAGGTACGAGCAGTACTTC. It specifies CSARAPLARYEQYF.

This rearrangement joins TRBV2 to TRBJ1-5, with unresolved D. Germline-derived CDR1 and CDR2 are SNHLY and FYNNEI. The V end lost 9 bases, the J end lost 0 bases, and 18 bases lay between the germline ends. This CDR3 is 16 amino acids long. The chain's CDR3 is CASDPERTYSNQPQHF. CDR3 nucleotides: TGTGCCAGTGACCCCGAAAGGACCTATAGCAATCAGCCCCAGCATTTT.

Here the CDR3 reads CASSYASYSGSSLEQYF. CDR3 nucleotides: TGTGCCAGCAGTTACGCAAGTTATAGCGGGAGCTCCCTCGAGCAGTACTTC. J is TRBJ2-7 and V is TRBV6-2 or TRBV6-3, with 9 bases aligning to TRBD2. Germline V gene lookup returns CDR1 MNHEY and CDR2 SVGEGT. This CDR3 comprises 17 residues. Trimming removed 2 bases from V and 6 bases from J; junction bases left unmatched: 14.

This clone has at least ten counts. J is TRBJ2-1 and V is TRBV30; D could derive from TRBD1 or TRBD2 (5 bases each). Trimming took 2 bases from V and 7 from J, leaving 24 bases between them. The CDR3 spans 17 residues. CDR1 and CDR2 (germline): GTSNPN, SVGIG (reference sequence). In DNA, the CDR3 is TGTGCCTGGAGTCCTTTAACGGGACCCCAAAAGCGAAATGAGCAGTTCTTC. As protein: CAWSPLTGPQKRNEQFF.

This clone was seen repeatedly, ten times or more. The chain couples TRBV7-6 to TRBJ2-3; TRBD1 agrees at 7 bases. The V gene end was trimmed by 5 bases and the J gene end by 2 bases; junction bases not matched to a gene: 4. Germline V gene lookup returns CDR1 SGHVS and CDR2 FNYEAQ. The CDR3 spans 14 residues. CDR3 loop: CASSQDRATDTQYF. The CDR3 bases are TGTGCCAGCAGCCAAGACAGGGCCACAGATACGCAGTATTTT.

J is TRBJ2-7 and V is TRBV5-5; D is possibly TRBD1 or TRBD2 (6 bases each). CDR3 length: 14 amino acids. Trimming cost V 4 bases and J 3 bases, with 14 bases left between them. CDR1 is SGHKS, CDR2 YYEKEE, per germline (reference sequence). In DNA, the CDR3 is TGTGCCAGCAGCATGGCCCGGGGGCTCTACGAGCAGTACTTC. It is translated as CASSMARGLYEQYF.